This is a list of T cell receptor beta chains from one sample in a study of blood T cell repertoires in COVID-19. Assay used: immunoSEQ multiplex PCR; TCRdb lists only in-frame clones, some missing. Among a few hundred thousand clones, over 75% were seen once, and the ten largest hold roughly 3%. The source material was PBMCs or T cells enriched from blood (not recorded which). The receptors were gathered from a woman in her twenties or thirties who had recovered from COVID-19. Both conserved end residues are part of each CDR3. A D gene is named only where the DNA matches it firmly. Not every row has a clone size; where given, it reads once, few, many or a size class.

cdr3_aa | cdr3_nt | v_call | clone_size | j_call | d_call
CASSSHLTGGRVDTQYF | TGCGCCAGCAGCTCGCACCTGACAGGGGGCAGGGTAGATACGCAGTATTTT | TRBV5-1 | few | TRBJ2-3 | TRBD1
CASSVPGVEGYTF | TGTGCCAGCAGCGTACCGGGAGTGGAGGGCTACACCTTC | TRBV9 | - | TRBJ1-2 | -
CASSPRAGAMDEQYF | TGTGCCAGCTCACCAAGGGCAGGGGCTATGGACGAGCAGTACTTC | TRBV18 | - | TRBJ2-7 | -
CASSYTGGYEQYF | TGTGCCAGCAGTTACACAGGGGGGTACGAGCAGTACTTC | TRBV6-5 | - | TRBJ2-7 | TRBD1
CASSQDSGGTQPQHF | TGCGCCAGCAGCCAAGATTCCGGGGGGACGCAGCCCCAGCATTTT | TRBV4-1 | - | TRBJ1-5 | -
CASSQTQGNTEAFF | TGTGCCAGCAGCCAAACCCAGGGAAACACTGAAGCTTTCTTT | TRBV11-3 | - | TRBJ1-1 | -
CASSPQGSNYGYTF | TGTGCCAGCTCGCCACAGGGGTCTAACTATGGCTACACCTTC | TRBV18 | - | TRBJ1-2 | TRBD1
CATSDADRGPIYGYTF | TGTGCCACCAGTGATGCCGACAGGGGCCCCATCTATGGCTACACCTTC | TRBV24-1 | - | TRBJ1-2 | TRBD1
CASSPGTSNYGYTF | TGTGCCAGCTCACCTGGGACATCGAACTATGGCTACACCTTC | TRBV18 | - | TRBJ1-2 | -
CASSARPWGTYEQYF | TGTGCCAGCAGCGCCCGCCCATGGGGCACCTACGAGCAGTACTTC | TRBV11-2 | once | TRBJ2-7 | -
CASSAQGQGAGNTIYF | TGTGCCAGCAGCGCTCAGGGACAGGGGGCAGGAAACACCATATATTTT | TRBV3-1/TRBV3-2 | - | TRBJ1-3 | TRBD1
CSARPQENSYEQYF | TGCAGCGCTAGGCCACAGGAGAACTCCTACGAGCAGTACTTC | TRBV29-1 | - | TRBJ2-7 | -
CASSERWRTEAFF | TGTGCCAGCAGTGAACGTTGGAGAACTGAAGCTTTCTTT | TRBV25-1 | - | TRBJ1-1 | -
CASSADERGADLQETQYF | TGTGCCAGCAGTGCCGATGAGCGGGGGGCCGACTTACAAGAGACCCAGTACTTC | TRBV2 | - | TRBJ2-5 | TRBD2
CASSTGTPLGMNTEAFF | TGTGCCAGCAGCACCGGGACACCGTTGGGGATGAACACTGAAGCTTTCTTT | TRBV5-4 | - | TRBJ1-1 | -
CASSLSSGGIYNEQFF | TGTGCCAGCAGCTTGTCTAGCGGGGGGATTTACAATGAGCAGTTCTTC | TRBV7-3 | - | TRBJ2-1 | TRBD2
CASSFLGLAGGLIDEQFF | TGTGCCAGCAGTTTCCTAGGACTAGCGGGAGGGCTTATCGATGAGCAGTTCTTC | TRBV27 | - | TRBJ2-1 | TRBD2
CASGQSSYNEQFF | TGTGCCAGTGGACAGAGCTCCTACAATGAGCAGTTCTTC | TRBV19 | - | TRBJ2-1 | -
CASSKAGASYNEQFF | TGTGCCAGCAGCAAGGCAGGGGCGTCCTACAATGAGCAGTTCTTC | TRBV5-8 | few | TRBJ2-1 | -
CASSLDQDRDVGYTF | TGTGCCAGCAGCTTAGATCAGGACAGGGACGTTGGCTACACCTTC | TRBV11-2 | - | TRBJ1-2 | TRBD1
CASSQVAGYYEQYF | TGTGCCAGCAGCCAAGTTGCGGGGTACTACGAGCAGTACTTC | TRBV4-2 | - | TRBJ2-7 | -
CASSLASGRSRSNTGELFF | TGCGCCAGCAGCTTGGCTAGCGGGAGAAGTCGGTCGAACACCGGGGAGCTGTTTTTT | TRBV5-1 | - | TRBJ2-2 | TRBD2
CASSLQGLGELFF | TGTGCCAGCAGCTTACAGGGGCTCGGGGAGCTGTTTTTT | TRBV7-2 | - | TRBJ2-2 | -
CASSLGQGAWGNQPQHF | TGTGCCAGCAGCCTGGGACAGGGGGCGTGGGGCAATCAGCCCCAGCATTTT | TRBV7-9 | - | TRBJ1-5 | TRBD1
CASSLLGQGGGNYGYTF | TGTGCCAGCAGCTTATTAGGCCAGGGTGGTGGTAACTATGGCTACACCTTC | TRBV7-9 | - | TRBJ1-2 | -
CASSQGTSGSVSYEQYF | TGTGCCAGCAGCCAAGGGACTAGCGGGAGCGTCTCCTACGAGCAGTACTTC | TRBV3-1/TRBV3-2 | - | TRBJ2-7 | TRBD2
CASSQDYGPRKEKLFF | TGTGCCAGCAGCCAAGATTATGGGCCAAGGAAAGAAAAACTGTTTTTT | TRBV3-1/TRBV3-2 | once | TRBJ1-4 | -
CASSFPRGTYNSPLHF | TGTGCCAGCAGTTTTCCTAGGGGAACATATAATTCACCCCTCCACTTT | TRBV28 | - | TRBJ1-6 | -
CASNPGTGQNYGYTF | TGTGCCAGTAACCCCGGGACAGGCCAGAACTATGGCTACACCTTC | TRBV19 | - | TRBJ1-2 | TRBD1
CASSLAGTEAFF | TGTGCCAGCAGTTTGGCGGGGACTGAAGCTTTCTTT | TRBV12-3/TRBV12-4 | - | TRBJ1-1 | -
CAWSVPVFGTASSGNTIYF | TGTGCCTGGAGTGTACCGGTCTTCGGGACAGCCTCATCTGGAAACACCATATATTTT | TRBV30 | - | TRBJ1-3 | TRBD1
CASSLRSGGGELFF | TGTGCCAGCAGCTTAAGATCGGGTGGCGGGGAGCTGTTTTTT | TRBV7-3 | once | TRBJ2-2 | -
CSVTTGYSYEQYF | TGCAGCGTCACAACAGGCTACTCCTACGAGCAGTACTTC | TRBV29-1 | - | TRBJ2-7 | -
CASSGLAGFYEQYF | TGTGCCAGCAGCGGGTTAGCGGGCTTCTACGAGCAGTACTTC | TRBV7-8 | - | TRBJ2-7 | TRBD2
CAINGQGQETQYF | TGTGCCATCAACGGACAGGGACAAGAGACCCAGTACTTC | TRBV10-3 | - | TRBJ2-5 | TRBD1
CASSPGLATNEQYF | TGTGCCAGTAGTCCTGGACTAGCGACAAACGAGCAGTACTTC | TRBV19 | - | TRBJ2-7 | TRBD2
CASSRTPGQGKTYNEQFF | TGTGCCAGCAGTCGCACCCCGGGACAGGGGAAAACCTACAATGAGCAGTTCTTC | TRBV27 | - | TRBJ2-1 | TRBD1
CASSLDSSYNSPLHF | TGCGCCAGCAGTTTGGACAGCTCCTATAATTCACCCCTCCACTTT | TRBV5-1 | - | TRBJ1-6 | -
CASSYKTGAKNTEAFF | TGTGCCAGCAGTTATAAGACAGGGGCTAAGAACACTGAAGCTTTCTTT | TRBV5-4 | - | TRBJ1-1 | TRBD1
CASSQDSSSGGGTDTQYF | TGCGCCAGCAGCCAAGATAGTTCGTCCGGGGGAGGTACAGATACGCAGTATTTT | TRBV4-1 | - | TRBJ2-3 | -
CASSLGGGFNEKLFF | TGTGCCAGCAGTTTAGGGGGGGGCTTTAATGAAAAACTGTTTTTT | TRBV28 | - | TRBJ1-4 | -
CASSVPPDRAGTEAFF | TGTGCCAGCAGCGTCCCTCCGGACAGGGCGGGGACTGAAGCTTTCTTT | TRBV9 | few | TRBJ1-1 | TRBD1
CASSQDLASGRYNEQFF | TGTGCCAGCAGCCAAGATCTGGCTAGCGGGAGATACAATGAGCAGTTCTTC | TRBV3-1/TRBV3-2 | - | TRBJ2-1 | TRBD2
CASSLEGQGNEKLFF | TGCGCCAGCAGCTTGGAGGGACAGGGGAATGAAAAACTGTTTTTT | TRBV5-1 | - | TRBJ1-4 | TRBD1
CASGRGYTF | TGTGCCAGCGGGAGAGGCTACACCTTC | TRBV28 | - | TRBJ1-2 | -
CASSPGGDRVGNTIYF | TGTGCCAGCAGCCCCGGGGGAGACAGGGTCGGAAACACCATATATTTT | TRBV5-4 | once | TRBJ1-3 | TRBD1